A selection of T cell receptor beta chains follows, all from one sample in a study of T cell repertoires in aging, cancer and after chemotherapy. Each CDR3 protein gets one entry after TCRdb re-called the multiplex PCR reads with MiXCR. This table has nearly 2,000 distinct CDR3 sequences, around 17% appearing once. The sample taken for sequencing was blood. The source of these receptors is a human donor with a solid tumor. Each CDR3 is given with its conserved first and last residue. The D gene is left open where the match is weak. Expanded clones get a size class; other rows say once, few or many, or leave the size out.

d_call,j_call,v_call,clone_size,cdr3_nt,cdr3_aa
TRBD1,TRBJ1-2,TRBV4-1,-,TGCGCCAGCAGCCAAGGGACAGGGGGTTACTATGGCTACACCTTC,CASSQGTGGYYGYTF
-,TRBJ1-1,TRBV7-3,-,TGTGCCAGCAGCTTAAATGGCCGCGAGAACACTGAAGCTTTCTTT,CASSLNGRENTEAFF
TRBD2,TRBJ2-5,TRBV7-6,medium-sized,TGTGCCAGCAGCTTAGTAGCTAGCGGGACCCAAGAGACCCAGTACTTC,CASSLVASGTQETQYF
-,TRBJ2-7,TRBV14,-,TGTGCCAGCAGCCAAGGACAACTAGACTCCTACGAGCAGTACTTC,CASSQGQLDSYEQYF
-,TRBJ1-1,TRBV13,few,TGTGCCAGCAGCTTAGGGTCGACTGAAGCTTTCTTT,CASSLGSTEAFF
-,TRBJ1-3,TRBV30,large,TGTGCCTGGGACCTAGGTGGAAACACCATATATTTT,CAWDLGGNTIYF
TRBD2,TRBJ2-7,TRBV5-1,-,TGCGCCAGCAGCTCAAGCGGGGGGAAGGGTTACGAGCAGTACTTC,CASSSSGGKGYEQYF
-,TRBJ2-3,TRBV4-3,few,TGCGCCAGCAGCCGTGGGGATACGCAGTATTTT,CASSRGDTQYF
TRBD1,TRBJ1-2,TRBV20-1,-,TGCAGTGCACATACAGGGGCTAAAGGCTACACCTTC,CSAHTGAKGYTF
TRBD2,TRBJ2-3,TRBV11-3,-,TGTGCCAGCAGCACGGGGACTAGCGGGGGGGTAGATACGCAGTATTTT,CASSTGTSGGVDTQYF
-,TRBJ2-3,TRBV20-1,-,TGCAGTGCTAGCAATTCGCCAGATCATACGCAGTATTTT,CSASNSPDHTQYF
TRBD1,TRBJ2-7,TRBV10-2,-,TGCGCCAGCAGTGAGAGGGGAGGACAGGGGACCTACGAGCAGTACTTC,CASSERGGQGTYEQYF
-,TRBJ2-7,TRBV6-6,large,TGTGCCAGCAGTTACGCAGGGCCGGGCGGTGACGAGCAGTACTTC,CASSYAGPGGDEQYF
-,TRBJ2-3,TRBV6-2/TRBV6-3,medium-sized,TGTGCCAGCCAAGTCGTGGGGGCCTACGGGGGAGATACGCAGTATTTT,CASQVVGAYGGDTQYF
-,TRBJ1-2,TRBV4-1,few,TGCGCCAGCAGCCAAGACAGACTTACAGGGACCTACACCTTC,CASSQDRLTGTYTF
TRBD2,TRBJ2-1,TRBV29-1,large,TGCAGCGCAACCGGGACTAGCGGGGGGGAAGAGCAGTTCTTC,CSATGTSGGEEQFF
-,TRBJ2-2,TRBV7-3,few,TGTGCCAGCAGCTTAGTCGCAGGGGAAGTCGCCGGGGAGCTGTTTTTT,CASSLVAGEVAGELFF